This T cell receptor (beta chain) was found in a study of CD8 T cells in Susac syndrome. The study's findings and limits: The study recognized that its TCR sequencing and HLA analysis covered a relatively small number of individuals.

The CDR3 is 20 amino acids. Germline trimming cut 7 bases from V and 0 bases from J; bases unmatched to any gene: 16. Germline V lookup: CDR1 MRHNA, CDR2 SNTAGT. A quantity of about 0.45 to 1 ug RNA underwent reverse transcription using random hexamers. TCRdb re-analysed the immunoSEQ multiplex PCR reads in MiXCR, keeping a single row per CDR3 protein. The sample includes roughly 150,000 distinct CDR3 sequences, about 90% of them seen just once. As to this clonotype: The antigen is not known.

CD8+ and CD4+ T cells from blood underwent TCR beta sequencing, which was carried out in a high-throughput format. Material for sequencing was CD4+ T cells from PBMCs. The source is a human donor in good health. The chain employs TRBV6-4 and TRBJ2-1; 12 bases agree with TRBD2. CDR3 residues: CASKIGTSGGPFLSYNEQFF. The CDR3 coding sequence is TGTGCCAGCAAAATAGGTACTAGCGGGGGGCCCTTCCTCTCCTACAATGAGCAGTTCTTC.